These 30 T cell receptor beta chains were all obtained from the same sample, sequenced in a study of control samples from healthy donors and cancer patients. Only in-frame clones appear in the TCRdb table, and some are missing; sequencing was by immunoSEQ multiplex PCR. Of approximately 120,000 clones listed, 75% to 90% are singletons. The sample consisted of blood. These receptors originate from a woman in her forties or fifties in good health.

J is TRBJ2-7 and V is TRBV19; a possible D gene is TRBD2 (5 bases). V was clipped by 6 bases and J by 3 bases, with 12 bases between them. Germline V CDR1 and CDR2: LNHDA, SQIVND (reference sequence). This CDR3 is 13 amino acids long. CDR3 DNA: TGTGCCAGTAGCCAGCTCCGGGACTACGAGCAGTACTTC. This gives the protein CASSQLRDYEQYF. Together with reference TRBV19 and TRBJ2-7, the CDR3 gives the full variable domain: DGGITQSPKYLFRKEGQNVTLSCEQNLNHDAMYWYRQDPGQGLRLIYYSQIVNDFQKGDIAEGYSVSREKKESFPLTVTSAQKNPTAFYLCASSQLRDYEQYFGPGTRLTVT.

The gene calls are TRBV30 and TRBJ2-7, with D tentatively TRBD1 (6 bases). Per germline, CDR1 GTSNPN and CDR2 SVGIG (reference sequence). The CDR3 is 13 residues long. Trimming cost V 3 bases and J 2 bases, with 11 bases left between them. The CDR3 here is CAWSPRGAYEQYF. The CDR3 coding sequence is TGTGCCTGGAGCCCCAGGGGAGCCTACGAGCAGTACTTC.

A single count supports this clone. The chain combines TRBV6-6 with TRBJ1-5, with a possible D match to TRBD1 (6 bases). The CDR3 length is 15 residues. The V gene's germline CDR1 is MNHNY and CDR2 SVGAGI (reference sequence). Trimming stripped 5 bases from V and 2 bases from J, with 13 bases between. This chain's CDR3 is CASSVTGQRNQPQHF. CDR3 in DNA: TGTGCCAGCAGTGTTACTGGACAGCGCAATCAGCCCCAGCATTTT.

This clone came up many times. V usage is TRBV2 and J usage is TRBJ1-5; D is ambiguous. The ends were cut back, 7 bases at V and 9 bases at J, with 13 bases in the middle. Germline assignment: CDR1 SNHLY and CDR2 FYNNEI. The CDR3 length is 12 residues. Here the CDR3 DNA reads TGTGCCAGCACCGCTCCCCGGGGGCCCCAGCATTTT. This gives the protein CASTAPRGPQHF.

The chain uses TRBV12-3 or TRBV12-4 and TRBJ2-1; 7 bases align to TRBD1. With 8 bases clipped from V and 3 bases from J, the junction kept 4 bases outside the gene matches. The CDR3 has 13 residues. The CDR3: CASEGAVYNEQFF. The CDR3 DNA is TGTGCCAGCGAGGGGGCTGTCTACAATGAGCAGTTCTTC.

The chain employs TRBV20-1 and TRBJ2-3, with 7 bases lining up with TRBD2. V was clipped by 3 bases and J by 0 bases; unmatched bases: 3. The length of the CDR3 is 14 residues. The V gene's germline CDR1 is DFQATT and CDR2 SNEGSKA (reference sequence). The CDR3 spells CSASLAASTDTQYF. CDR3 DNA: TGCAGTGCTAGTCTAGCGGCAAGCACAGATACGCAGTATTTT.

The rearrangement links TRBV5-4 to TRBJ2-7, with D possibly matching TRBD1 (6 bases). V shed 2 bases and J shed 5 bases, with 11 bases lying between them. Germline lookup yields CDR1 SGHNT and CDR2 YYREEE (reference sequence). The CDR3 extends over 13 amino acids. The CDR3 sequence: CASSFTGFNEQYV. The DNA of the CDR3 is TGTGCCAGCAGCTTTACAGGGTTCAACGAGCAGTACGTC.

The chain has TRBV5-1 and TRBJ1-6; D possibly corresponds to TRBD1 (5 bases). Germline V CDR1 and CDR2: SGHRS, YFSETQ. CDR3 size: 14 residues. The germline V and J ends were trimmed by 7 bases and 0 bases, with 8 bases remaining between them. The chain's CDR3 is CASSDSSYNSPLHF. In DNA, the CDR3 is TGCGCCAGCTCCGACAGCTCCTATAATTCACCCCTCCACTTT.

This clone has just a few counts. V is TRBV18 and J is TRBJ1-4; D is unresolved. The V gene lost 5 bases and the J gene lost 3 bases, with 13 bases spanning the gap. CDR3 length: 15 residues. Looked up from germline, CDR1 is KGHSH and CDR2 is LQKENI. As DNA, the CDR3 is TGTGCCAGCTCAAGGGAACCGGGCCCTAATGAAAAACTGTTTTTT. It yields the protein CASSREPGPNEKLFF.

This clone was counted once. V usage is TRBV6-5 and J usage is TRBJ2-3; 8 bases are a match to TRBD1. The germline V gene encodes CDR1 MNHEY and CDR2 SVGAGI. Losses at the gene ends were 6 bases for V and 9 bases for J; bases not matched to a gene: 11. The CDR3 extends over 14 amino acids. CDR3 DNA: TGTGCCAGCAGCGCGCAGGAAGCAGGGGGCACGCAGTATTTT. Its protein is CASSAQEAGGTQYF.

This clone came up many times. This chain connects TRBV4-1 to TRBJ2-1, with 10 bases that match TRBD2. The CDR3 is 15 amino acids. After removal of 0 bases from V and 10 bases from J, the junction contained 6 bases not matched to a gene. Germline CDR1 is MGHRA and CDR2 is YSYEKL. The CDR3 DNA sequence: TGCGCCAGCAGCCAAGAAGCGGGAGGGCCTTGGGAGCAGTTCTTC. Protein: CASSQEAGGPWEQFF.

CDR3 DNA sequence: TGTGCCAGTAAAGGGCCAAGCACAGATACGCAGTATTTT. This gives the protein CASKGPSTDTQYF. The genes are TRBV11-3 and TRBJ2-3; D is ambiguous. CDR1 SGHNT and CDR2 YENEEA come from the germline V gene. The CDR3 length is 13 residues. The V end lost 9 bases, the J end lost 0 bases, and 10 bases lay between the germline ends.

The CDR3 region is CASSSGTPHNTGELFF. CDR3 nucleotides: TGTGCCAGCAGCTCGGGGACACCCCACAACACCGGGGAGCTGTTTTTT. The rearrangement joins TRBV5-4 to TRBJ2-2; TRBD1 is a possible D gene (6 bases). Germline V gene lookup returns CDR1 SGHNT and CDR2 YYREEE (reference sequence). There are 16 residues in the CDR3. The V gene lost 3 bases and the J gene lost 2 bases, with 14 bases spanning the gap.

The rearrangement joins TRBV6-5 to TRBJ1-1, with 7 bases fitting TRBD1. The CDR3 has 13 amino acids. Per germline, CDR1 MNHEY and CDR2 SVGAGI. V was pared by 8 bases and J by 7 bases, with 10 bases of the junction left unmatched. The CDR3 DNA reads TGTGCCAGCGCTAGAACAGGGGCTGGTGAAGCTTTCTTT. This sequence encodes CASARTGAGEAFF.

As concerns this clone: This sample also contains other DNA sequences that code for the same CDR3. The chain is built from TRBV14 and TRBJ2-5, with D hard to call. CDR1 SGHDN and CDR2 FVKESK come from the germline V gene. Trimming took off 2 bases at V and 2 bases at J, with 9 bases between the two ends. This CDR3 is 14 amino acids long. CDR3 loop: CASSQNRAQETQYF. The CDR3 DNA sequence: TGTGCCAGCAGCCAAAACCGGGCTCAAGAGACCCAGTACTTC. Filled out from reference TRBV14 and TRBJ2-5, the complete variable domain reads EAGVTQFPSHSVIEKGQTVTLRCDPISGHDNLYWYRRVMGKEIKFLLHFVKESKQDESGMPNNRFLAERTGGTYSTLKVQPAELEDSGVYFCASSQNRAQETQYFGPGTRLLVL.

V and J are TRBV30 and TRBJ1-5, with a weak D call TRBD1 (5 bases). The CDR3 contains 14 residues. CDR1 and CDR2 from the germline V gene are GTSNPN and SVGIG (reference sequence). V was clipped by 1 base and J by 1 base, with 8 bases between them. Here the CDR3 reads CAWSGRVSNQPQHF. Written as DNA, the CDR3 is TGTGCCTGGAGTGGCAGGGTAAGCAATCAGCCCCAGCATTTT.

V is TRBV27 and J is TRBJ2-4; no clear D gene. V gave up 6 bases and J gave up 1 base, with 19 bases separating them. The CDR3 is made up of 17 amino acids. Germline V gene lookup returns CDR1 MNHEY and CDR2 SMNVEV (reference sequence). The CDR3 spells CASSPRGSLLAKNIQYF. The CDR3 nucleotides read TGTGCCAGCAGCCCTCGAGGATCGCTTCTGGCCAAAAACATTCAGTACTTC.

CDR3 nucleotides: TGTGCCAGTAGTAAAGGACACCCTGGGGGGGATACGCAGTATTTT. This translates into CASSKGHPGGDTQYF. V is TRBV19 and J is TRBJ2-3; D might be TRBD2 (6 bases). CDR3 length: 15 amino acids. From germline, CDR1 is LNHDA and CDR2 SQIVND (reference sequence). V dropped 4 bases and J dropped 6 bases, with 17 bases sitting between them.

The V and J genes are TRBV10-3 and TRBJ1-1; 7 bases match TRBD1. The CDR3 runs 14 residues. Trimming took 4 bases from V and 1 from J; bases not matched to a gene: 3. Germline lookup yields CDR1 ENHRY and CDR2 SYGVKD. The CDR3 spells CAISARQGNTEAFF. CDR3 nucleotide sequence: TGTGCCATCAGTGCGAGACAGGGGAACACTGAAGCTTTCTTT.

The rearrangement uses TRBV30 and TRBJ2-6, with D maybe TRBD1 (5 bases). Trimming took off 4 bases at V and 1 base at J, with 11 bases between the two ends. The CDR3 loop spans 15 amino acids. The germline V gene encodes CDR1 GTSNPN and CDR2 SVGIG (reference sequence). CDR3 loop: CAWTRQPSGANVLTF. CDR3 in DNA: TGTGCCTGGACCAGACAGCCTTCTGGGGCCAACGTCCTGACTTTC.

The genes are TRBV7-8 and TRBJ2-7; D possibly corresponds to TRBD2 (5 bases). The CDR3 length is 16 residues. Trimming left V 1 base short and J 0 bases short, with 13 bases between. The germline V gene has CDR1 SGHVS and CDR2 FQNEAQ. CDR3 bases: TGTGCCAGCAGCTTAGGGTATGCAGAGGGCTCCTACGAGCAGTACGTC. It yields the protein CASSLGYAEGSYEQYV.

The DNA for the CDR3 is TGTGCCAGCTGTCACAGGGGCGAGCAGTACGTC. Translated: CASCHRGEQYV. The chain employs TRBV21-1 and TRBJ2-7; TRBD1, the D gene given by the table, was not confirmed from the DNA. TRBV21-1 is assigned pseudogene status. This CDR3 spans 11 amino acids.

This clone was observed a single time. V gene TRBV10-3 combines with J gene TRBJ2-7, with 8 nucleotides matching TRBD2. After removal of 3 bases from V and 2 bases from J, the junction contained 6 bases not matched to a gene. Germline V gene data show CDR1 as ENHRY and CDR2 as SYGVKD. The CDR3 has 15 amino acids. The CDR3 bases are TGTGCCATCAGTGATCCCCCGGGGGGGGCCTACGAGCAGTACGTC. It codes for CAISDPPGGAYEQYV.

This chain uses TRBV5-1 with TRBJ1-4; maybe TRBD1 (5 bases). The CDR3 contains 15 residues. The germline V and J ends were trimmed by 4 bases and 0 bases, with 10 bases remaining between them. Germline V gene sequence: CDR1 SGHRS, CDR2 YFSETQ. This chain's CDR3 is CASSLTGATNEKLFF. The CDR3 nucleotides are TGCGCCAGCAGCCTAACAGGAGCAACTAATGAAAAACTGTTTTTT. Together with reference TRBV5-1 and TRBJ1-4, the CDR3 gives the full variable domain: KAGVTQTPRYLIKTRGQQVTLSCSPISGHRSVSWYQQTPGQGLQFLFEYFSETQRNKGNFPGRFSGRQFSNSRSEMNVSTLELGDSALYLCASSLTGATNEKLFFGSGTQLSVL.

This CDR3 reads CASSGDRVPNEKLFF. For the CDR3, the DNA is TGTGCCAGTAGCGGGGACAGGGTGCCTAATGAAAAACTGTTTTTT. The chain links TRBV19 to TRBJ1-4; 9 nucleotides line up with TRBD1. The CDR3 has 15 residues. V was clipped by 6 bases and J by 3 bases; unmatched bases: 5. CDR1 and CDR2 from the germline V gene are LNHDA and SQIVND (reference sequence).

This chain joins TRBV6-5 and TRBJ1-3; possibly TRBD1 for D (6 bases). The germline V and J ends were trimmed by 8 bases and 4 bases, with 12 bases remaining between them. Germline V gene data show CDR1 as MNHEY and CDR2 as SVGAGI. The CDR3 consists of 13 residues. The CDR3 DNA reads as TGTGCCAGCGGCGGGACACCCGGAAACACCATATATTTT. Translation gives CASGGTPGNTIYF.

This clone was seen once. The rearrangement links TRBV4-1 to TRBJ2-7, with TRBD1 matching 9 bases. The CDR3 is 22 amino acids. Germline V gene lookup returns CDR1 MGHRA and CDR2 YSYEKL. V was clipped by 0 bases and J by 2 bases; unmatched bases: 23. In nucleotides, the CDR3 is TGCGCCAGCAGCCAAGATCGTCAGGGACAGGGATCCCATTTGCGAATGGCCTACGAGCAGTACGTC. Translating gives CASSQDRQGQGSHLRMAYEQYV.

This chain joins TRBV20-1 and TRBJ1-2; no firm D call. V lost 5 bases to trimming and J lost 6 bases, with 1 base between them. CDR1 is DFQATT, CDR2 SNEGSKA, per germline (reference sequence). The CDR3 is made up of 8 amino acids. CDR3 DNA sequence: TGCAGTGCTCATGGCTACACCTTC. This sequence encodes CSAHGYTF.

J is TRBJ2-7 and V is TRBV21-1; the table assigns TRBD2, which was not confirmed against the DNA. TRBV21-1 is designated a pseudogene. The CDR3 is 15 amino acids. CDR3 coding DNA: TGTGCCACCCATTCCCACGGTTGGGGGGCCTACGAGCAGTACGTC. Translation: CATHSHGWGAYEQYV.

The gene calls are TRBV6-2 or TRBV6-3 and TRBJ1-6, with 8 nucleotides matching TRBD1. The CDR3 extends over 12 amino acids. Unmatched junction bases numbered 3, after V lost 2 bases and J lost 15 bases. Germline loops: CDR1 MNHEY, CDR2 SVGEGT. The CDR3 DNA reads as TGTGCCAGCAGTTACGCGGGGACAGGCCTCCACTTT. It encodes CASSYAGTGLHF.